This T cell receptor beta chain was sequenced in a study of immune cell composition in non-small cell lung cancer. Across the study: Histologic subtype was mainly adenocarcinoma or squamous cell carcinoma.

General observations from the study: Squamous lung tumours showed higher top 10 clone scores and clonality than adenocarcinomas. Dominant in vivo tumour-associated clones were not shown to share tumour-reactive sequences.

Comments on this clone: Its antigen is unknown.

Trimming took 5 bases from V and 4 from J, leaving 9 bases between them. This CDR3 comprises 13 residues. Germline V gene lookup returns CDR1 LNHDA and CDR2 SQIVND (reference sequence). Some clones are missing from TCRdb's copy, which holds only in-frame ones; the method was immunoSEQ multiplex PCR. This table has thousands of clones, roughly 80% appearing once. The chain is built from TRBV19 and TRBJ1-3; a possible D gene is TRBD1 (6 bases). The clonotype was recovered from a human donor with non-small cell lung cancer. The specimen was lung tumor tissue. In DNA, the CDR3 is TGTGCCAGTAGTGCGGACAGAGGAAACACCATATATTTT. Amino acids: CASSADRGNTIYF.